A selection of T cell receptor beta chains follows, all from one sample in a study of T cell repertoires in cytomegalovirus infection. TCRdb fed the reads into MiXCR, producing one record per CDR3 protein. The sample has fewer than 1,000,000 distinct CDR3 sequences, about a third seen once; the top ten hold 13%. The antigens for these receptors are not known. The starting material was cultured CD8+ T cells from PBMCs, obtained from culture after CMV antigen stimulation. Source of these receptors: a human donor in good health (CMV status not recorded). Some clones in this sample may be carry-over from other donors' samples. CDR3s include the opening cysteine and the closing phenylalanine or tryptophan. The D gene is left open where the match is weak. The size field is filled for only some rows; it gives once, few, many or a size class.

j_call	v_call	d_call	clone_size	cdr3_aa	cdr3_nt
TRBJ2-3	TRBV7-6	-	-	CASRPFTTDTQYF	TGTGCCAGCAGACCTTTCACCACAGATACGCAGTATTTT
TRBJ1-1	TRBV27	TRBD1	few	CASSLDRGYLDTEAFF	TGTGCCAGCAGTTTGGACAGGGGCTATCTGGACACTGAAGCTTTCTTT
TRBJ1-2	TRBV7-9	TRBD1	-	CASNQTQTGDDGYTF	TGTGCCAGCAACCAAACGCAGACAGGGGATGATGGCTACACCTTC
TRBJ1-2	TRBV6-1	-	-	CASSEAPGNYGYTF	TGTGCCAGCAGTGAAGCCCCAGGGAACTATGGCTACACCTTC
TRBJ2-7	TRBV4-1	-	-	CVSSQVRGYEQYF	TGCGTCAGCAGCCAAGTCAGAGGGTACGAGCAGTACTTC
TRBJ1-1	TRBV14	-	-	CASSSLPEGDTEAFF	TGTGCCAGCAGCTCCCTTCCGGAGGGGGACACTGAAGCTTTCTTT
TRBJ1-2	TRBV3-1	-	-	CASSRRRKANYGYTF	TGTGCCAGCAGTCGAAGACGGAAAGCTAACTATGGCTACACCTTC
TRBJ2-2	TRBV7-7	-	-	CASSPTVESGELFF	TGTGCTAGCAGCCCGACAGTCGAATCCGGGGAGCTGTTTTTT
TRBJ1-5	TRBV7-2	TRBD1	-	CASSTHNNRGQPQHF	TGTGCCAGCAGCACTCACAACAACAGGGGTCAGCCCCAGCATTTT
TRBJ1-2	TRBV2	-	-	CASSEGGANYGYTF	TGTGCCAGCAGTGAAGGGGGGGCTAACTATGGCTACACCTTC
TRBJ2-1	TRBV27	TRBD2	few	CASSLLAGASNEQFF	TGTGCCAGCAGTTTACTAGCGGGGGCCTCGAATGAGCAGTTCTTC
TRBJ1-1	TRBV19	TRBD1	-	CASRKTGQGGNTEAFF	TGTGCCAGCCGGAAGACAGGACAGGGCGGGAACACTGAAGCTTTCTTT
TRBJ2-2	TRBV5-6	-	few	CASSGLGTSNTGELFF	TGTGCCAGCAGCGGGCTCGGGACATCGAACACCGGGGAGCTGTTTTTT
TRBJ2-7	TRBV7-8	-	-	CASSSRVRVEEQYF	TGTGCCAGCAGCTCTAGGGTCAGGGTAGAGGAGCAGTACTTC
TRBJ1-1	TRBV27	TRBD1	few	CASSKTGRTEAFF	TGTGCCAGCAGTAAGACAGGGAGGACTGAAGCTTTCTTT
TRBJ1-2	TRBV15	TRBD1	-	CATSPGQNYGYTF	TGTGCCACCAGCCCGGGACAGAATTATGGCTACACCTTC
TRBJ2-2	TRBV6-2/TRBV6-3	-	-	CASSYNRLVQLVAGELFF	TGTGCCAGCAGTTATAACCGGTTGGTACAGTTGGTTGCCGGGGAGCTGTTTTTT
TRBJ2-2	TRBV7-9	TRBD1	-	CVSSNNRGQGAPSNTGELFF	TGTGTCAGCAGCAACAACAGGGGACAGGGGGCTCCCTCGAACACCGGGGAGCTGTTTTTT
TRBJ2-7	TRBV6-2/TRBV6-3	-	few	CASSYRSLDFDEQYF	TGTGCCAGCAGTTACCGGTCCTTGGACTTCGACGAGCAGTACTTC
TRBJ2-1	TRBV6-6	-	-	CASTALEITVYNEQFF	TGTGCCAGCACCGCCTTAGAGATTACTGTCTACAATGAGCAGTTCTTC
TRBJ1-2	TRBV20-1	TRBD1	many	CSARDPTGNYGYTF	TGCAGTGCTAGAGACCCGACAGGGAACTATGGCTACACCTTC
TRBJ2-6	TRBV6-6	TRBD1	few	CASSYSDGAGTAVSGANVLTF	TGTGCCAGCAGTTACTCGGACGGGGCCGGGACAGCAGTCTCTGGGGCCAACGTCCTGACTTTC
TRBJ2-3	TRBV10-3	-	-	CAISERVGSTDTQYF	TGTGCCATCAGCGAGCGAGTCGGCAGCACAGATACGCAGTATTTT
TRBJ2-5	TRBV27	TRBD2	-	CASSPGLAVKETQYF	TGTGCCAGCAGCCCGGGACTAGCGGTAAAAGAGACCCAGTACTTC
TRBJ1-1	TRBV6-2/TRBV6-3	-	few	CASSRLPGARLTEAFF	TGTGCCAGCAGTCGACTACCGGGAGCCCGGCTCACTGAAGCTTTCTTT
TRBJ1-1	TRBV12-3/TRBV12-4	TRBD1	many	CASSWTGGDTEAFF	TGTGCCAGCAGTTGGACAGGGGGAGACACTGAAGCTTTCTTT
TRBJ2-2	TRBV7-9	-	-	CASSSQGFANTGELFF	TGTGCCAGCAGCTCTCAGGGGTTCGCGAACACCGGGGAGCTGTTTTTT
TRBJ2-7	TRBV7-9	TRBD2	many	CASSSDRVGLADYEQYF	TGTGCCAGCAGCTCCGACAGGGTCGGACTAGCGGATTACGAGCAGTACTTC
TRBJ1-6	TRBV28	-	few	CASSPYRDSPLHF	TGTGCCAGCAGTCCCTACAGAGATTCACCCCTCCACTTT
TRBJ1-1	TRBV15	-	-	CATRPYTVSYEAFF	TGTGCCACCAGACCCTACACGGTTTCCTATGAAGCTTTCTTT
TRBJ1-5	TRBV27	-	-	CASSWGGGAYSNQPQHF	TGTGCCAGCAGTTGGGGAGGCGGGGCCTATAGCAATCAGCCCCAGCATTTT
TRBJ2-3	TRBV11-3	-	few	CASSLGPGATDTQYF	TGTGCCAGCAGCTTAGGACCGGGAGCTACAGATACGCAGTATTTT
TRBJ1-2	TRBV9	-	few	CASSVVTDYGYTF	TGTGCCAGCAGCGTAGTGACCGACTATGGCTACACCTTC
TRBJ1-6	TRBV9	-	-	CASSVEGGGFSPLHF	TGTGCCAGCAGCGTAGAGGGTGGGGGGTTCTCACCCCTCCACTTT
TRBJ1-5	TRBV6-6	TRBD1	few	CASSYSAGGTSNQPQHF	TGTGCCAGCAGTTACTCGGCAGGGGGGACTAGCAATCAGCCCCAGCATTTT
TRBJ1-6	TRBV5-1	-	-	CASSFWDSGGYRSPLHF	TGCGCCAGCAGCTTTTGGGACTCAGGAGGATATAGATCACCCCTCCACTTT
TRBJ2-3	TRBV6-2/TRBV6-3	-	-	CATTGLPPNGTDTQYF	TGTGCCACCACGGGACTTCCGCCTAATGGCACAGATACGCAGTATTTT
TRBJ2-1	TRBV18	-	-	CASSPYNSQGYEQFF	TGTGCCAGCTCGCCATACAACTCCCAGGGGTATGAGCAGTTCTTC
TRBJ1-4	TRBV7-6	TRBD1	few	CASSHTGTDMKELFF	TGTGCCAGCAGTCATACCGGGACAGATATGAAAGAACTGTTTTTT
TRBJ2-2	TRBV7-6	TRBD1	many	CASSFTGGTGELFF	TGTGCCAGCAGCTTCACAGGGGGTACCGGGGAGCTGTTTTTT
TRBJ2-3	TRBV19	-	-	CASSVTVGGVTQYF	TGTGCCAGTAGTGTCACAGTGGGGGGAGTCACGCAGTATTTT
TRBJ1-5	TRBV19	-	few	CASSIDREVYQPQHF	TGTGCCAGTAGTATAGACAGGGAAGTTTATCAGCCCCAGCATTTT
TRBJ1-5	TRBV15	-	few	CATSRDRGSGQPQHF	TGTGCCACCAGCAGAGATCGAGGGTCGGGTCAGCCCCAGCATTTT
TRBJ2-3	TRBV5-6	TRBD1	few	CASSFPGQGTDTQYF	TGTGCCAGCAGTTTTCCGGGACAGGGCACAGATACGCAGTATTTT
TRBJ2-1	TRBV7-6	TRBD1	many	CASSFSGTGLNEQFF	TGTGCCAGCAGCTTTTCCGGGACAGGCCTCAATGAGCAGTTCTTC
TRBJ2-3	TRBV7-2	-	many	CASSPVWGNEVLDTQYF	TGTGCCAGCAGCCCCGTCTGGGGGAATGAGGTTTTGGATACGCAGTATTTT
TRBJ2-1	TRBV7-9	TRBD1	-	CASSLIRQGDYNEQFF	TGTGCCAGCAGCTTAATTCGCCAGGGGGACTACAATGAGCAGTTCTTC
TRBJ2-3	TRBV10-3	TRBD2	-	CAIRDRLAGGADTQYF	TGTGCCATCAGGGACAGACTAGCGGGGGGGGCCGATACGCAGTATTTT
TRBJ1-3	TRBV7-8	-	many	CASSLESRGILSGNTIYF	TGTGCCAGCAGCTTAGAATCGCGGGGGATCCTCTCTGGAAACACCATATATTTT
TRBJ2-2	TRBV7-8	TRBD2	few	CASSLAMAGGAGTGELFF	TGTGCCAGCAGCTTAGCGATGGCGGGGGGGGCGGGAACCGGGGAGCTGTTTTTT
TRBJ2-5	TRBV6-1	-	few	CASSETTVQETQYF	TGTGCCAGCAGTGAAACAACAGTCCAAGAGACCCAGTACTTC